This is a list of T cell receptor beta chains from one sample in a study of cytomegalovirus exposure and HLA in healthy donors. The method was immunoSEQ multiplex PCR; TCRdb's version includes in-frame clones alone and lacks a portion of them. The data hold about 150,000 clones, with roughly 80% observed a single time. The sequenced sample consisted of PBMCs. All receptors derive from a man aged 18 to 29 in good health and CMV-seronegative. CDR3s leave out the opening cysteine and the closing phenylalanine or tryptophan.

v_call	j_call	cdr3_aa
TRBV28	TRBJ1-5	ASSLPLSNQPQH
TRBV29-1	TRBJ2-1	SVTSVGVGTSGRAVRNEQF
TRBV18	TRBJ2-3	ASSPPPGLYTDTQY
TRBV5-4	TRBJ2-7	ASSQKNTASYEQY
TRBV6-4	TRBJ2-1	ASRVGTSGRGTNEQF
TRBV2	TRBJ2-1	ASSGRFGREGWRNEQF
TRBV9	TRBJ2-7	ATGTRDGEQY
TRBV4-3	TRBJ2-7	ASSQDGWAGGEQY
TRBV7-6	TRBJ2-7	ASSLGLAGGTYEQY
TRBV19	TRBJ2-2	ASSTLSNTGELF
TRBV6-1	TRBJ2-7	ASSATGSSYEQY
TRBV5-6	TRBJ2-3	ASSSVAGGRGTDTQY
TRBV30	TRBJ1-2	AWTTGGNYGYT
TRBV7-9	TRBJ2-3	ASSLIGGDTQY
TRBV4-3	TRBJ2-1	ASSQDQASRNEQF
TRBV27	TRBJ2-7	ASSLGRGPEQY
TRBV4-3	TRBJ2-7	ASSQDWGQGSYEQY
TRBV9	TRBJ2-1	ASSLNEQF
TRBV5-1	TRBJ2-5	ASSSERGNRETQY
TRBV19	TRBJ2-7	ASSTGQGVSYEQY
TRBV29-1	-	SVLTSGSSYEQY
TRBV27	TRBJ2-1	ASLSFSGGEQF
TRBV7-9	TRBJ2-7	ASSWTGSSYEQY
TRBV30	TRBJ2-7	AWSQGLAGSEQY
TRBV27	TRBJ2-4	ATQLAGGKNIQY
TRBV6-1	TRBJ2-1	ASARYRGNEQF
TRBV7-8	TRBJ2-1	ASSEDYYNEQF
TRBV6-5	TRBJ1-1	ASSWTGGTEAF
TRBV6-1	TRBJ2-7	ASSAAGQGTPYEQY
TRBV6-1	TRBJ1-3	ASKVQGGNTIY
TRBV19	TRBJ2-2	ASSISGTSTGELF
TRBV27	TRBJ2-7	ASSLAGDWISYEQY
TRBV28	TRBJ1-5	ASSLEGGNQPQH
TRBV28	TRBJ2-2	ASERGWTGELF
TRBV19	TRBJ2-7	ASSPHLGTGWPNLEQY
TRBV7-6	TRBJ2-7	ASMEGDYEQY
TRBV5-4	TRBJ2-5	ASSLSRTSGMGTQY
TRBV10-2	TRBJ1-5	ASSEGTGHQPQH
TRBV6-5	TRBJ2-1	ASSATSYNEQF
TRBV21-1	TRBJ2-2	ASSSLGWLAGTNTGELF
TRBV28	TRBJ1-3	ASISGLTSGNTIY
TRBV6-5	TRBJ2-7	ASSSGRGEY
TRBV6-5	TRBJ2-7	ASSYGGSYEQY
TRBV15	TRBJ1-5	ATSRGLGEGNQPQH
TRBV9	TRBJ2-1	ASSLEGVSEQF
TRBV7-2	TRBJ2-7	ASSRDGSSYEQY
TRBV18	TRBJ2-7	ASSPPSGTGPYEQY
TRBV19	TRBJ2-7	ASSPLQGASYEQY
TRBV9	TRBJ2-7	ASSVDGGLAGAYEQY
TRBV4-1	TRBJ1-5	ASSKGVSQPQH